The source of this T cell receptor beta chain is a study of graft-versus-host responses after intestinal transplantation. As for this clone: Its antigen is not known.

Researchers processed graft tissue to release intraepithelial and lamina propria lymphocytes. Study-wide results and limits: There was an association between peak levels of circulating GvH clones and early post-transplant HvG declines.

Produced via immunoSEQ multiplex PCR; TCRdb's table is partial and in-frame only. The data show under 20,000 clones, about 74% seen once. The CDR3 covers 13 residues. The germline V gene has CDR1 SQVTM and CDR2 ANQGSEA. The germline V and J ends were trimmed by 6 bases and 0 bases, with 12 bases remaining between them. The gene calls are TRBV29-1 and TRBJ2-7; a weak D match, TRBD2 (5 bases). The specimen was ileum tissue, collected 14 days after transplant. The TCR originated in a human patient who received an intestinal transplant, so some T cells may come from the graft donor. CDR3 amino acids: CSVLKEDSYEQYF. As DNA, the CDR3 is TGCAGCGTGCTTAAGGAGGACTCCTACGAGCAGTACTTC.